Reported below is one TCR beta chain. Its recognized antigen is unknown. Base qualities are not recorded, but no much larger clone differs from it by a single base. The sample belongs to a study of T-cell reconstitution after alpha-beta-depleted transplantation in children (dated by TCRdb to 2016 to 2018). With respect to the entire study: Using TCR repertoire profiling, the study quantitatively followed how T-cell immune reconstitution unfolded in children after TCRalphabeta/CD19-depleted allogeneic hematopoietic cell transplantation.

Measured from the cysteine to the phenylalanine, the CDR3 is 14 residues long. Only CDR3 DNA is held: 42 bases, read in frame from base 1. The junction shows trimming of 4 bases on V and 9 bases on J, and the gene matches do not reach 6 bases of it. The germline V gene yields SGDLS for CDR1 and YYNGEE for CDR2. Broad study findings and their caveats: Over subsequent months, a decline in hyperexpanded clone frequencies was noted, and after one year, T-cell counts and TCRbeta diversity were mostly ascribed to newly produced T cells. In some patients, the high TCRbeta diversity seen at day 60 was put down to recipient T cells and intrathymic progenitors that had survived conditioning. Apparently early alphabetaT-cell count recovery about two months after transplant reportedly relied on only several hundred rapidly expanded clones derived from non-depleted graft cells.

Reading the label with the study, this specimen's treatment or condition is: allogeneic hematopoietic cell transplantation with graft depleted of TCRalphabeta T cells and CD19 B cells. The transplant recipients were children given TCRalphabeta/CD19-depleted allogeneic hematopoietic cell grafts. Receptors were amplified or captured by PCR. Sequencer: Illumina HiSeq 2500. Molecular barcoding was employed in the preparation of TCR libraries, with unique molecular identifiers being used to normalize TCRbeta repertoire quantification. The raw public reads went through TCRdb reprocessing: fastp at Q25, MiXCR clone calling, in-frame beta chains kept. Rows with a matching CDR3 protein are joined into one entry that keeps the most common DNA and genes. The sample profile shows a few hundred thousand distinct CDR3 sequences; 10% to 15% of them were found once. Approximately 2.1% of the sample comes from the top ten.

Sequencing used PBMCs, mostly from graft donor cells, obtained 360 days after TCRalphabeta/CD19-depleted stem cell transplant. Rearrangement joined TRBV9 to TRBJ2-1; 11 of the junction bases match TRBD1. The receptor's source is a male patient younger than 18 who had a stem cell transplant for acute myeloid leukemia, so the T cells may come from the graft donor. The CDR3 loop reads CASSSRTGGVEQFF. The DNA sequence is as follows: TGTGCCAGCAGCTCCCGGACAGGGGGCGTTGAGCAGTTCTTC.